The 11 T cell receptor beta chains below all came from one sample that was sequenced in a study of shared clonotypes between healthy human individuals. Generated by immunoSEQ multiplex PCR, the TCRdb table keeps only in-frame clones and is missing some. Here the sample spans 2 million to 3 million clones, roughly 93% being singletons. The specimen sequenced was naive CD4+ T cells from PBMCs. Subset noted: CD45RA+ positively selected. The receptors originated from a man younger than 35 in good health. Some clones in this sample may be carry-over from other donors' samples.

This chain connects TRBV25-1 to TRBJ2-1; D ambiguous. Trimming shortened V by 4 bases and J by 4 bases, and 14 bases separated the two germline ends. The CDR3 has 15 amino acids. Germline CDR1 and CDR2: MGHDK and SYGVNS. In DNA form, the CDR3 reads TGTGCCAGCAGTGCGCCAGGCGACCTTTACAATGAGCAGTTCTTC. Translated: CASSAPGDLYNEQFF.

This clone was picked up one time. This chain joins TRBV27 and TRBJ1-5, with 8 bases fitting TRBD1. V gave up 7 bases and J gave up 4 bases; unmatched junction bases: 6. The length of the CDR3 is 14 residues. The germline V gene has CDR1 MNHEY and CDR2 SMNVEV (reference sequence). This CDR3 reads CASTTTGGNQPQHF. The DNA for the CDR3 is TGTGCCAGCACTACCACAGGGGGGAATCAGCCCCAGCATTTT.

CDR3 loop: CARNTKQTGDAKNIQYF. The CDR3 coding sequence is TGTGCCAGAAATACCAAACAGACCGGGGATGCCAAAAACATTCAGTACTTC. The V gene is TRBV7-5, the J gene TRBJ2-4; the tabulated D call, TRBD2, remains unverified against the DNA. TRBV7-5 is designated a pseudogene. The CDR3 consists of 17 residues.

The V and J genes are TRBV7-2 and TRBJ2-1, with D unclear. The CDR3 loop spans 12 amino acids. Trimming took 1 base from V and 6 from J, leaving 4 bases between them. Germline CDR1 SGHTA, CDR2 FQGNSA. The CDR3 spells CASSLESNEQFF. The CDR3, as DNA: TGTGCCAGCAGCTTAGAGAGCAATGAGCAGTTCTTC.

The CDR3 DNA follows: TGTGCCAGCAGCTTAGGTGGGGCGAACAATCAGCCCCAGCATTTT. Residues: CASSLGGANNQPQHF. This sequence joins TRBV7-9 and TRBJ1-5; the D gene is possibly TRBD1 (5 bases). The germline V gene encodes CDR1 SEHNR and CDR2 FQNEAQ (reference sequence). The V end lost 1 base, the J end lost 3 bases, and 10 bases lay between the germline ends. This CDR3 is built from 15 residues.

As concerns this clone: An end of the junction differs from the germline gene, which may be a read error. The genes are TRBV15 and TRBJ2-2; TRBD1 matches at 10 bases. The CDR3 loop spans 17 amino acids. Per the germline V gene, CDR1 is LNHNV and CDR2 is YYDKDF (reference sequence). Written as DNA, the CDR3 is TGTGCCACCAGCAGAGGGGGACAGGGGACGAAGACCGGGGAGCTGTTTTTT. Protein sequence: CATSRGGQGTKTGELFF.

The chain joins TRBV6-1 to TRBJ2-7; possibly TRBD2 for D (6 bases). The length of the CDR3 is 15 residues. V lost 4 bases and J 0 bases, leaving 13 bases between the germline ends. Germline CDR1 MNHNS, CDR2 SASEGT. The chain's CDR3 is CASSVSGLSSYEQYF. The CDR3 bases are TGTGCCAGCAGTGTCAGCGGGTTGAGCTCCTACGAGCAGTACTTC.

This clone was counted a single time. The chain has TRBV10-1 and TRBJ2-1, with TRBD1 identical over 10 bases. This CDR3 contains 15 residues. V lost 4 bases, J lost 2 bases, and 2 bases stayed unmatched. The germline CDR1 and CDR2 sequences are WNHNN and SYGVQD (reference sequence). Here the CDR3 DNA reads TGCGCCAGCAGTGGAGGACAGGGGGCCTACAATGAGCAGTTCTTC. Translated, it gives CASSGGQGAYNEQFF.

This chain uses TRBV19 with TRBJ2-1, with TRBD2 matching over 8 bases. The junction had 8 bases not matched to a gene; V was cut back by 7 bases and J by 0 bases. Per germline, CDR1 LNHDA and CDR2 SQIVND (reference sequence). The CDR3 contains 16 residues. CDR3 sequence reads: CASNALSGSSYNEQFF. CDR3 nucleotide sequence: TGTGCCAGTAACGCACTAAGCGGGAGCTCCTACAATGAGCAGTTCTTC.

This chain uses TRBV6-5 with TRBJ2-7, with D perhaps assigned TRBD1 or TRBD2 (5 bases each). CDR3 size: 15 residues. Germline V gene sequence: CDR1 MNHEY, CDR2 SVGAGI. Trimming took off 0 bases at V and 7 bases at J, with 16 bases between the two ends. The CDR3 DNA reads TGTGCCAGCAGTTACTCCCGGGGCGCTCCTAGGGAGCAGTACTTC. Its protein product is CASSYSRGAPREQYF.

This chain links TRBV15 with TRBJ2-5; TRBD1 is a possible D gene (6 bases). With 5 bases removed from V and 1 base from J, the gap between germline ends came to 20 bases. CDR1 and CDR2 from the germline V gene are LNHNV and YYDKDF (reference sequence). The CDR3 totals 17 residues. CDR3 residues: CATSFWKGGKFQETQYF. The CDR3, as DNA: TGTGCCACCAGCTTCTGGAAAGGGGGTAAATTCCAAGAGACCCAGTACTTC.